The 17 T cell receptor beta chains below come from one sample, sequenced in a study of blood T cells in healthy people across ages. Through a sample-barcoded 5' primer and a J-beta primer mix, a second PCR was run for roughly 6 to 12 cycles. TCRdb reprocessed the 5' RACE reads via MiXCR and lists one record per CDR3 protein. In the table there are roughly 1,700,000 distinct CDR3 sequences, 28% of which are singletons. Sequencing input: blood. The receptors derive from a woman under 40 in good health.

This clonotype occurred once. The chain carries TRBV20-1 and TRBJ2-5; the match to TRBD2 covers 9 bases. CDR1 is DFQATT, CDR2 SNEGSKA, per germline (reference sequence). V trimming: 6 bases; J trimming: 3 bases; junction bases outside the gene matches: 5. The CDR3 spans 13 residues. CDR3 nucleotides: TGCAGTGCAAAGACTAGCGGTAAAGAGACCCAGTACTTC. Translation: CSAKTSGKETQYF.

The table lists this clonotype with many counts. This chain links TRBV9 with TRBJ2-7; the D gene is possibly TRBD2 (6 bases). This CDR3 has 14 residues. Trimming cost V 0 bases and J 4 bases, with 11 bases left between them. Germline V lookup: CDR1 SGDLS, CDR2 YYNGEE. CDR3 sequence reads: CASSVGSGRYEQYF. The CDR3 bases are TGTGCCAGCAGCGTAGGCTCAGGGAGGTACGAGCAGTACTTC.

Only a few counts were recorded for this clonotype. The chain uses TRBV30 and TRBJ1-5; D remains unclear. The CDR3 contains 13 residues. Germline CDR1 reads GTSNPN; CDR2 reads SVGIG (reference sequence). V lost 2 bases to trimming and J lost 7 bases, with 12 bases between them. The CDR3 is CAWSLTLYQPQHF. CDR3 in DNA: TGTGCCTGGAGTCTCACTTTGTACCAGCCCCAGCATTTT.

The table lists this clonotype with a few counts. The chain uses TRBV7-2 and TRBJ2-4, with 7 positions matching TRBD2. Germline loops: CDR1 SGHTA, CDR2 FQGNSA. The CDR3 totals 15 residues. Losses at the gene ends were 7 bases for V and 7 bases for J; bases not matched to a gene: 13. CDR3 nucleotides: TGTGCCAGCACTCCCGGAGCGGGGAAGGGGAACATTCAGTACTTC. Translating it yields CASTPGAGKGNIQYF.

This clonotype came up a few times. The chain couples TRBV7-2 to TRBJ2-7; 11 bases are shared with TRBD2. The CDR3 length is 18 residues. V shed 0 bases, J shed 1 base, and the junction held 8 bases outside the gene matches. CDR1 SGHTA and CDR2 FQGNSA come from the germline V gene. The CDR3 reads CASSLAGSGRAGSYEQYF. As DNA, the CDR3 is TGTGCCAGCAGCTTAGCTGGTAGCGGGAGGGCCGGGTCCTACGAGCAGTACTTC.

A word on this clonotype: One junction end disagrees with the germline gene, perhaps due to a read error. V usage is TRBV18 and J usage is TRBJ1-1; TRBD1 matches 8 bases. CDR3 size: 13 residues. From germline, CDR1 is KGHSH and CDR2 LQKENI. The CDR3 reads CTSSLTGGTEAFF. The CDR3 DNA is TGTACCAGCTCACTAACAGGGGGGACTGAAGCTTTCTTT.

The chain combines TRBV10-3 with TRBJ2-1; D is unresolved. V gave up 0 bases and J gave up 0 bases, with 12 bases separating them. There are 17 residues in the CDR3. Per the germline V gene, CDR1 is ENHRY and CDR2 is SYGVKD. Here the CDR3 reads CAISESGLASSYNEQFF. CDR3 sequence (DNA): TGTGCCATCAGTGAGTCGGGGTTGGCTAGCTCCTACAATGAGCAGTTCTTC.

The chain links TRBV5-6 to TRBJ2-6; D gene uncertain. CDR3 length equals 14 residues. Trimming stripped 6 bases from V and 4 bases from J, with 11 bases between. The germline CDR1 and CDR2 sequences are SGHDT and YYEEEE. CDR3 sequence reads: CASNSAAGANVLTF. The CDR3 DNA sequence: TGTGCCAGCAATTCTGCGGCGGGGGCCAACGTCCTGACTTTC.

This clonotype appeared many times. The rearrangement uses TRBV20-1 and TRBJ2-1; 10 positions match TRBD2. Germline V gene sequence: CDR1 DFQATT, CDR2 SNEGSKA (reference sequence). V lost 3 bases, J lost 6 bases, and 8 bases stayed unmatched. There are 15 residues in the CDR3. CDR3 bases: TGCAGTGCTAGCCGGAGCGGGAGGGCATCCAATGAGCAGTTCTTC. It codes for CSASRSGRASNEQFF.

This clonotype has just one count. V and J are TRBV7-2 and TRBJ1-2, with a possible D match to TRBD1 (6 bases). This CDR3 spans 13 amino acids. Trimming pared 7 bases from V and 7 bases from J, leaving 16 bases between. CDR1 SGHTA and CDR2 FQGNSA come from the germline V gene. The CDR3 here is CASNDRSRGGYTF. The DNA for the CDR3 is TGTGCCAGCAACGACAGGTCAAGGGGTGGCTACACCTTC.

The rearrangement uses TRBV12-3 or TRBV12-4 and TRBJ1-4, with 7 bases fitting TRBD1. The CDR3 covers 14 residues. V trimming: 7 bases; J trimming: 7 bases; junction bases outside the gene matches: 9. Here the CDR3 DNA reads TGTGCCAGCATCAAGGGGGCAGGGGGTGAAAAACTGTTTTTT. Amino acids: CASIKGAGGEKLFF.

This sequence joins TRBV10-3 and TRBJ2-1, with D possibly matching TRBD2 (6 bases). Germline V gene data show CDR1 as ENHRY and CDR2 as SYGVKD. CDR3 size: 14 residues. Trimming pared 3 bases from V and 4 bases from J, leaving 10 bases between. CDR3 loop: CAISDPSAYNEQFF. As DNA, the CDR3 is TGTGCCATCAGTGACCCTAGCGCTTACAATGAGCAGTTCTTC.

This clonotype was found a few times. The J gene is TRBJ2-3, the V gene TRBV6-1; D is uncertain. CDR1 and CDR2 (germline): MNHNS, SASEGT. The ends were cut back, 4 bases at V and 1 base at J, with 9 bases in the middle. The CDR3 spans 14 residues. The CDR3 DNA reads TGTGCCAGCAGTGCCTCCCGGGGCACAGATACGCAGTATTTT. It yields the protein CASSASRGTDTQYF.

This sequence joins TRBV11-2 and TRBJ1-4, with 8 bases aligning to TRBD1. The CDR3 consists of 16 residues. J lost 1 base, V lost 5 bases, and 6 bases had no gene match. The germline CDR1 and CDR2 sequences are SGHAT and FQNNGV. The DNA of the CDR3 is TGTGCCAGCAGCCCAACCAGGGGGCGAACTAATGAAAAACTGTTTTTT. This translates into CASSPTRGRTNEKLFF.

This clonotype has a count of ten or more. The chain combines TRBV3-1 with TRBJ2-7, with D unresolved. Per germline, CDR1 LGHDT and CDR2 YNNKEL (reference sequence). V lost 4 bases and J 2 bases, leaving 18 bases between the germline ends. This CDR3 spans 16 amino acids. DNA for the CDR3: TGTGCCAGCAGCCCCACCATCGGACGGCAAGCCTACGAGCAGTACTTC. Its protein is CASSPTIGRQAYEQYF.

This clonotype was observed a few times. This chain uses TRBV5-1 with TRBJ2-5; D is possibly TRBD1 or TRBD2 (5 bases each). This CDR3 contains 13 residues. CDR1 SGHRS and CDR2 YFSETQ come from the germline V gene. V was clipped by 3 bases and J by 11 bases, with 17 bases between them. The CDR3 loop reads CASSSNGEGEQYF. The CDR3 region has the DNA TGCGCCAGCAGCTCGAATGGTGAAGGGGAGCAGTACTTC.

There are a few counts of this clonotype. V is TRBV20-1 and J is TRBJ2-7, with TRBD1 matching 7 bases. With V trimmed by 0 bases and J by 6 bases, 8 bases remained unmatched. The CDR3 extends over 14 amino acids. Germline-derived CDR1 and CDR2 are DFQATT and SNEGSKA (reference sequence). The CDR3 sequence is CSARELGQAGEQYF. In nucleotides, the CDR3 is TGCAGTGCTAGAGAACTCGGACAGGCGGGCGAGCAGTACTTC.